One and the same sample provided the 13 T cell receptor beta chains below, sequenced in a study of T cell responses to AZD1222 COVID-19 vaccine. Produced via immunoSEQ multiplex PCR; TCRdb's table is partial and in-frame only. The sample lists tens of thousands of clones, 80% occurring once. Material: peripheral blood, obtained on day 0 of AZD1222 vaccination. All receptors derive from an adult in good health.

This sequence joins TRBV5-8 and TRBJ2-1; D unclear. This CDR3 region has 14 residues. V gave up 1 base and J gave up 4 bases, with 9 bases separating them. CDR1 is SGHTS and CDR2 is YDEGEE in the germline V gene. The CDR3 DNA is TGTGCCAGCAGCTTGTACGGGCCATACAATGAGCAGTTCTTC. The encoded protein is CASSLYGPYNEQFF. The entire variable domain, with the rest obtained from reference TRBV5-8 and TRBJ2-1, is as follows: EAGVTQSPTHLIKTRGQQATLRCSPISGHTSVYWYQQALGLGLQFLLWYDEGEERNRGNFPPRFSGRQFPNYSSELNVNALELEDSALYLCASSLYGPYNEQFFGPGTRLTVL.

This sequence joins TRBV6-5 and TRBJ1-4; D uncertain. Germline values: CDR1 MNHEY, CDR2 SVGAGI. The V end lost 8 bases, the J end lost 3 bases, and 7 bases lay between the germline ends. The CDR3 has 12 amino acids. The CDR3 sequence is CASGHPNEKLFF. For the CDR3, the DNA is TGTGCCAGCGGGCATCCTAATGAAAAACTGTTTTTT.

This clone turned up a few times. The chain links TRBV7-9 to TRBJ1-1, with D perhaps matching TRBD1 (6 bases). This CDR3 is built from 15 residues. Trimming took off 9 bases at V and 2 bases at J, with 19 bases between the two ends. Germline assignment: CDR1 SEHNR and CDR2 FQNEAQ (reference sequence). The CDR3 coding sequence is TGTGCCAGTCGGGGGCCCGGCACGAGAAACACTGAAGCTTTCTTT. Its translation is CASRGPGTRNTEAFF.

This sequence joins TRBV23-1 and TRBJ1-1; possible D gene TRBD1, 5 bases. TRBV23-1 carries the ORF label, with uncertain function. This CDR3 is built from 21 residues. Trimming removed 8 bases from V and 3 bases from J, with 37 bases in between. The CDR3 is CASAQRGSGPRLLPRDTEAFF. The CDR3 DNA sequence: TGCGCCAGCGCCCAAAGGGGTTCCGGGCCCCGTCTTCTTCCGAGGGACACTGAAGCTTTCTTT.

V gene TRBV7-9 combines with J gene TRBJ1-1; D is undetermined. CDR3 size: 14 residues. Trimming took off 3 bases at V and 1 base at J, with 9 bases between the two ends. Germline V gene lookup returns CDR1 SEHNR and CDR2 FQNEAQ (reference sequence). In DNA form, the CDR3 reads TGTGCCAGCAGCTTGCTTCAACCGAACACTGAAGCTTTCTTT. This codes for CASSLLQPNTEAFF.

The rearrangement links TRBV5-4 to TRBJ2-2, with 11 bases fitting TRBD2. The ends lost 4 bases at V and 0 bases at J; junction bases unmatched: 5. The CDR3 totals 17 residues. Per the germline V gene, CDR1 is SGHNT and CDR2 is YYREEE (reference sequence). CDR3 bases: TGTGCCAGCAGCCAGCTGGGACTAGCGGCGAACACCGGGGAGCTGTTTTTT. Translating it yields CASSQLGLAANTGELFF. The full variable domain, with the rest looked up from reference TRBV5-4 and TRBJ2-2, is ETGVTQSPTHLIKTRGQQVTLRCSSQSGHNTVSWYQQALGQGPQFIFQYYREEENGRGNFPPRFSGLQFPNYSSELNVNALELDDSALYLCASSQLGLAANTGELFFGEGSRLTVL.

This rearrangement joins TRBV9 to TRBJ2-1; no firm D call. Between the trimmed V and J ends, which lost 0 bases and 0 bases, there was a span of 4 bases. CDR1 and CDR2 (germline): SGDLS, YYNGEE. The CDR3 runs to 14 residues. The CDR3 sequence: CASSVGVSYNEQFF. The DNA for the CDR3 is TGTGCCAGCAGCGTAGGGGTCTCCTACAATGAGCAGTTCTTC.

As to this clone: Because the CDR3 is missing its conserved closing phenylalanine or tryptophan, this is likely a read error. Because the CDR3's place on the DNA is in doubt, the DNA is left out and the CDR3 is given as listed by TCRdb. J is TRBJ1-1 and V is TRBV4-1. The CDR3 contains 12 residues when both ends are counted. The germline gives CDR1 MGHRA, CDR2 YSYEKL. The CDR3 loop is CASSQEPPPGND.

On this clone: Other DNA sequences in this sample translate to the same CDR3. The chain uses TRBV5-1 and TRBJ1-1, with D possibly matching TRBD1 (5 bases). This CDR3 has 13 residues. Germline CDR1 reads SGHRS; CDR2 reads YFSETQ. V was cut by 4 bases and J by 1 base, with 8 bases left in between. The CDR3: CASSRDGNTEAFF. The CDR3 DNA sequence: TGCGCCAGCAGCAGGGACGGGAACACTGAAGCTTTCTTT. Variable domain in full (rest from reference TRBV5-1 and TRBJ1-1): KAGVTQTPRYLIKTRGQQVTLSCSPISGHRSVSWYQQTPGQGLQFLFEYFSETQRNKGNFPGRFSGRQFSNSRSEMNVSTLELGDSALYLCASSRDGNTEAFFGQGTRLTVV.

The CDR3 here is CASSEAGVGTGELFF. DNA of the CDR3: TGTGCCAGCAGTGAGGCGGGAGTGGGGACCGGGGAGCTGTTTTTT. The chain carries TRBV25-1 and TRBJ2-2, with 7 bases lining up with TRBD2. There are 15 residues in the CDR3. Germline lookup yields CDR1 MGHDK and CDR2 SYGVNS. V shed 3 bases and J 5 bases; nucleotides not matched to a gene: 6.

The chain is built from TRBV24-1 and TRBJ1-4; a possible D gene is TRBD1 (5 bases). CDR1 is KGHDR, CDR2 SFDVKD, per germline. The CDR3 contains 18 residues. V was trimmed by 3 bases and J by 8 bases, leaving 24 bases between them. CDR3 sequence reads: CATSDPGTSGKSGEKLFF. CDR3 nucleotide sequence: TGTGCCACCAGTGATCCAGGAACCTCAGGGAAGTCGGGGGAAAAACTGTTTTTT.

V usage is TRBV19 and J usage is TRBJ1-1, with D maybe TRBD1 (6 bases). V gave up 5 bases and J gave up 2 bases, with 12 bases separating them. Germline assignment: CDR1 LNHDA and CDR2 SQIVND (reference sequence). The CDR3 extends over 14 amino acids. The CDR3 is CASSPPDRNTEAFF. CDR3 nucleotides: TGTGCCAGTAGTCCCCCGGACAGAAACACTGAAGCTTTCTTT.

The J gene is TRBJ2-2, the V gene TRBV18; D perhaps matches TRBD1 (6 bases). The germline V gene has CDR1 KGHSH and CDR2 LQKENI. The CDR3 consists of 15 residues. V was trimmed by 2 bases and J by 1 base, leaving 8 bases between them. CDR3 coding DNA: TGTGCCAGCTCACCAAGACAGGTGAACACCGGGGAGCTGTTTTTT. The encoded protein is CASSPRQVNTGELFF.